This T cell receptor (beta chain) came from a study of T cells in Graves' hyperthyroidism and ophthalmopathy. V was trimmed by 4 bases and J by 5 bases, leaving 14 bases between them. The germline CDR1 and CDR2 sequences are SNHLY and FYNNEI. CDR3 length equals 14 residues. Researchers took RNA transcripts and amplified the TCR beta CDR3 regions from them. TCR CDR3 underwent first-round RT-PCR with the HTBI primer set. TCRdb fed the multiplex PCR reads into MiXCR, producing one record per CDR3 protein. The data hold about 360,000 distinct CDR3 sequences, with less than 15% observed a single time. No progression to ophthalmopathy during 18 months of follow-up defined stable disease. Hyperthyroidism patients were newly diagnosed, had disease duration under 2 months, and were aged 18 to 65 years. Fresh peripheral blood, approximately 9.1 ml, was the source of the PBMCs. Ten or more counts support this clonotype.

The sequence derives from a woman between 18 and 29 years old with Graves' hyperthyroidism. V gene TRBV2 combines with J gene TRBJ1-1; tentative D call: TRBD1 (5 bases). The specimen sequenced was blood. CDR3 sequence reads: CASSAEGPWTEAFF. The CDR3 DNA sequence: TGTGCCAGCAGTGCGGAGGGGCCTTGGACTGAAGCTTTCTTT.